The rows below give T cell receptor beta chains drawn from one sample of a study of T cells in Graves' hyperthyroidism and ophthalmopathy. A single record per CDR3 protein comes from TCRdb applying MiXCR to the multiplex PCR reads. The sample carries hundreds of thousands of distinct CDR3 sequences, just under 45% recorded once. The sequenced sample consisted of peripheral blood or thyroid tissue (not recorded which). The receptor set was obtained from an adult man with Graves' disease, either hyperthyroidism or ophthalmopathy (not recorded which). CDR3s include the opening cysteine and the closing phenylalanine or tryptophan. The order of the fields is J gene, clone size, V gene, D gene, CDR3 DNA, CDR3 protein. A D gene is named only where the DNA matches it firmly. The size entry is marked missing in some rows and otherwise reads once, few, many or a size class.

TRBJ1-2 NA TRBV10-3 NA TGTGCCATCAGTGCATCCCGGGCCGTCTATGGCTACACCTTC CAISASRAVYGYTF
TRBJ1-2 NA TRBV4-1 NA TGCGCCAGCAGCCTCTCTTTAACGGCGGGGCAGGACGTCGGCTATGGCTACACCTTC CASSLSLTAGQDVGYGYTF
TRBJ1-1 NA TRBV6-5 NA TGTGCCAGCAGTTTCTCAAGGACAGCGAACACTGAAGCTTTCTTT CASSFSRTANTEAFF
TRBJ2-5 NA TRBV7-9 TRBD2 TGTGCCAGCAGCCCCCCCCTAGCGGCAAAAGAGACCCAGTACTTC CASSPPLAAKETQYF
TRBJ1-4 NA TRBV25-1 NA TGTGCCAGCAGCCACCGTCGCCAAAATGAAAAACTGTTTTTT CASSHRRQNEKLFF
TRBJ2-2 NA TRBV20-1 NA TGCAGTGCTAGAAGGGACGGGGAGCTGTTTTTT CSARRDGELFF
TRBJ2-7 few TRBV19 NA TGTGCCAGCAGTTCCCCGGGACACATTGCCTACGAGCAGTACTTC CASSSPGHIAYEQYF
TRBJ2-7 NA TRBV7-9 NA TGTGCCAGCAGCTTAGGGCAGGGGACTAACTATGGCTACGAGCAGTACTTC CASSLGQGTNYGYEQYF
TRBJ2-7 NA TRBV20-1 NA TGCAGTGCTAGTGTGGGGGTGCGCGAGCAGTACTTC CSASVGVREQYF
TRBJ1-1 many TRBV3-1 NA TGTGCCAGCAGCCAAGCGCGACAGATGAACACTGAAGCTTTCTTT CASSQARQMNTEAFF
TRBJ2-1 few TRBV19 NA TGTGCCAGTAGAGTTAGCTCAATTACCTACAATGAGCAGTTCTTC CASRVSSITYNEQFF
TRBJ2-7 NA TRBV19 NA TGTGCCAGTAGTCCCAGATGGGGTAGCTTCGGGGGCGGTGGAGGCGAGCAGTACTTC CASSPRWGSFGGGGGEQYF
TRBJ1-2 NA TRBV2 NA NA CACSARPREGERGYTF
TRBJ1-1 few TRBV19 NA TGTGCCAGTAGTATTCCCGGAGGGGACACTGAAGCTTTCTTT CASSIPGGDTEAFF
TRBJ1-5 NA TRBV12-3/TRBV12-4 TRBD1 TGTGCCAGCAGGGGGACAGTTTTTAGCAATCAGCCCCAGCATTTT CASRGTVFSNQPQHF
TRBJ1-5 many TRBV9 NA TGTGCCAGCAGCGTAGGATTCAGTAGCAATCAGCCCCAGCATTTT CASSVGFSSNQPQHF
TRBJ1-2 many TRBV7-3 NA TGTGCCAGCAGCTCTGTGGGTTCGGCTGGCTACACCTTC CASSSVGSAGYTF
TRBJ1-2 NA TRBV24-1 TRBD1 TGTGCCACAGAGACAGGGGGCAGCTATGGCTACACCTTC CATETGGSYGYTF
TRBJ1-1 NA TRBV29-1 TRBD1 TGCAGCGTTAGGGACAGGGCCTCACGAACTGAAGCTTTCTTT CSVRDRASRTEAFF
TRBJ2-7 NA TRBV10-3 TRBD1 TGTGCCATCAGTGCCGGGACAGGGGCCTACGAGCAGTACTTC CAISAGTGAYEQYF
TRBJ1-2 NA TRBV29-1 TRBD1 TGCAGCAGCCAATCGGGACAGTCCTATGGCTACACCTTC CSSQSGQSYGYTF
TRBJ1-5 NA TRBV12-3/TRBV12-4 NA TGTGCCAGCAGGTCCCGGGACCGTAATCAGCCCCAGCATTTT CASRSRDRNQPQHF
TRBJ1-2 few TRBV12-3/TRBV12-4 NA TGTGCCAGCAGAGCGACCCAGGCTGAGGATGGCTACACCTTC CASRATQAEDGYTF
TRBJ1-1 NA TRBV12-3/TRBV12-4 NA TGTGCCAGCAGTTTAGTTACGGGCTTGGGCACTGAAGCTTTCTTT CASSLVTGLGTEAFF